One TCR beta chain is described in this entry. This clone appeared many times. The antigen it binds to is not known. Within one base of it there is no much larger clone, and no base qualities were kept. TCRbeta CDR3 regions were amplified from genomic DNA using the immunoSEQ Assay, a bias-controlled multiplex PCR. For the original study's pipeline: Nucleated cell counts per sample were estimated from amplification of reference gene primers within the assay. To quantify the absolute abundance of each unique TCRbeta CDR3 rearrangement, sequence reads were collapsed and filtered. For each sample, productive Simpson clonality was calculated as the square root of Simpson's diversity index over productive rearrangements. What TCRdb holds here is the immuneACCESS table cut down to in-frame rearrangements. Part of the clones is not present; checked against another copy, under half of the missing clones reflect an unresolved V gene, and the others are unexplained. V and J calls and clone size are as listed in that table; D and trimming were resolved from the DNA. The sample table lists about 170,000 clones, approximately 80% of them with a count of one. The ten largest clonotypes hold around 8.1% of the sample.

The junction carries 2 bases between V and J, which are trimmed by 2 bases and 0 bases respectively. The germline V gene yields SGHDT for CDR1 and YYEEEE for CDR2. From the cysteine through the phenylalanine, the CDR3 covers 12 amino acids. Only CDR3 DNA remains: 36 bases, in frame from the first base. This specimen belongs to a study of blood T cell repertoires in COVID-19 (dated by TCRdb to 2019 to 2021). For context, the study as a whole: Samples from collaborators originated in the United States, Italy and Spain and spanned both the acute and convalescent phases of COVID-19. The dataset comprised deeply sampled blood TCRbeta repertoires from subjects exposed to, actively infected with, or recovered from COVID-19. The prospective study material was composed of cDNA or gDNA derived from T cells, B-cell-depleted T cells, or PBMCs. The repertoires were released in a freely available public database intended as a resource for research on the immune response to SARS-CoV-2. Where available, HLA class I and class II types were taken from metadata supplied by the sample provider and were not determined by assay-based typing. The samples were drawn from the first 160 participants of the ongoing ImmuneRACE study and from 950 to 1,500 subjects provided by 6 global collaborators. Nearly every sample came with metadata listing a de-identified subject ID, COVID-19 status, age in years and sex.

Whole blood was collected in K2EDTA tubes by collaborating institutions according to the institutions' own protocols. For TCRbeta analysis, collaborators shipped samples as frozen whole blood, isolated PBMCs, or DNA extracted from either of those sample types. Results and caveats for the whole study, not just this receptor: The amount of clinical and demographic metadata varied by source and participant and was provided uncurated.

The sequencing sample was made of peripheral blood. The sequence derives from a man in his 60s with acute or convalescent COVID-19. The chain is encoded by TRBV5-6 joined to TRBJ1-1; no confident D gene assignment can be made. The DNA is TGTGCCAGCAGCTTTATGAACACTGAAGCTTTCTTT. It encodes CASSFMNTEAFF.